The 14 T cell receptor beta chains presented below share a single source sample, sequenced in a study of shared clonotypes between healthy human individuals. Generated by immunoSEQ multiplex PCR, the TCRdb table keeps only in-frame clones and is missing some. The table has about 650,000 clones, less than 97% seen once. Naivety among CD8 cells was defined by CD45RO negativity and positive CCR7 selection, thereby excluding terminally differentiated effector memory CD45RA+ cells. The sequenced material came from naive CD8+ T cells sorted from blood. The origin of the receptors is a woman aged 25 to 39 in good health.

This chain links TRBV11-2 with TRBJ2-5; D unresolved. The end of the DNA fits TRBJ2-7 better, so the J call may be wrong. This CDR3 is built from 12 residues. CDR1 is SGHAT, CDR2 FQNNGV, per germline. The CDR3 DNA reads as TGTGCCAGCAGCTTAGACTCCTACGAGCAGTACTTC. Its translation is CASSLDSYEQYF.

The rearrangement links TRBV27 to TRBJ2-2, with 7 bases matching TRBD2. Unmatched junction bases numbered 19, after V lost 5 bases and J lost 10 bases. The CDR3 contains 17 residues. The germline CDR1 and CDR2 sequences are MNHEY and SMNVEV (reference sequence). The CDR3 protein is CASSHLFGGGSAAELFF. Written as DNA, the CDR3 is TGTGCCAGCAGTCACCTCTTTGGGGGAGGGTCCGCCGCGGAGCTGTTTTTT.

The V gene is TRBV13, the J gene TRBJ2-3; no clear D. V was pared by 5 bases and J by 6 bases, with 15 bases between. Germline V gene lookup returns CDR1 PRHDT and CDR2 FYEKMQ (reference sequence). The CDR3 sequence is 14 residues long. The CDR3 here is CASSPRGVYDTQYF. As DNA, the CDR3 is TGTGCCAGCAGCCCCCGAGGAGTATATGATACGCAGTATTTT.

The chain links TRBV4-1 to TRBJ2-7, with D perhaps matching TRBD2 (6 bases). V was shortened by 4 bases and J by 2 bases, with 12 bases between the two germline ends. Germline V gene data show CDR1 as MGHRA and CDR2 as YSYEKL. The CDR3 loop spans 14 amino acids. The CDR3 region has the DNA TGCGCCAGCAGCCCGGGACTTCTGACCTACGAGCAGTACTTC. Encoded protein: CASSPGLLTYEQYF.

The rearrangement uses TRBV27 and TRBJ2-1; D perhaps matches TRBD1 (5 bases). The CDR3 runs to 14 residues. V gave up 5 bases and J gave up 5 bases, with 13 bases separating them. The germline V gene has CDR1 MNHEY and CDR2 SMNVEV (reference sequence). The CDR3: CASSQNTGHNEQFF. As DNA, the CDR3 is TGTGCCAGCAGTCAGAACACAGGACACAATGAGCAGTTCTTC.

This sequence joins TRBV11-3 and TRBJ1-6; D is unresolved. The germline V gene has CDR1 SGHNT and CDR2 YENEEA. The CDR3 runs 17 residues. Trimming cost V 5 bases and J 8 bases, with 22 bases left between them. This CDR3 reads CASSEWTASNQDSPLHF. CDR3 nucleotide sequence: TGTGCCAGCAGCGAATGGACCGCTTCAAACCAAGATTCACCCCTCCACTTT.

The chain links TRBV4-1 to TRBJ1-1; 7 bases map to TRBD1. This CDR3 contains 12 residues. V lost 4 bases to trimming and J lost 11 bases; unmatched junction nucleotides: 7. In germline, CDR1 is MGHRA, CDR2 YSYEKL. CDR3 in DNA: TGCGCCAGCAGCCCCAGGGGGGATCGGGCTTTCTTT. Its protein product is CASSPRGDRAFF.

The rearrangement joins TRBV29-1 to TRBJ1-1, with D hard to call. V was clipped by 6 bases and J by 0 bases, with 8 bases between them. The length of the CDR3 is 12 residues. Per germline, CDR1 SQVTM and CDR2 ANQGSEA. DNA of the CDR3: TGCAGCGTCTTACAGCTGAACACTGAAGCTTTCTTT. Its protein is CSVLQLNTEAFF.

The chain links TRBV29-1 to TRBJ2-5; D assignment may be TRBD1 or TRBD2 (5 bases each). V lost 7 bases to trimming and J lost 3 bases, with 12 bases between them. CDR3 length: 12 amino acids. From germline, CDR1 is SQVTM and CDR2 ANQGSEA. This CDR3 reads CSATLGEETQYF. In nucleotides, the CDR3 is TGCAGCGCCACACTAGGGGAAGAGACCCAGTACTTC.

The CDR3 protein is CASSLHRGLLDQPQHF. In DNA form, the CDR3 reads TGTGCCAGTAGTTTACACAGGGGGCTACTTGACCAGCCCCAGCATTTT. The chain carries TRBV19 and TRBJ1-5; the match to TRBD1 covers 9 bases. From germline, CDR1 is LNHDA and CDR2 SQIVND (reference sequence). Trimming cost V 5 bases and J 7 bases; bases outside gene matches: 12. The CDR3 is 16 amino acids.

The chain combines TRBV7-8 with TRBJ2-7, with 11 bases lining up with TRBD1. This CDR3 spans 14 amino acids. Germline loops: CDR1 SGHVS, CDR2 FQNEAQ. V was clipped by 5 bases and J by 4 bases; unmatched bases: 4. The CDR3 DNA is TGTGCCAGCAGCCCGGACAGGGGGCTTTACGAGCAGTACTTC. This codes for CASSPDRGLYEQYF.

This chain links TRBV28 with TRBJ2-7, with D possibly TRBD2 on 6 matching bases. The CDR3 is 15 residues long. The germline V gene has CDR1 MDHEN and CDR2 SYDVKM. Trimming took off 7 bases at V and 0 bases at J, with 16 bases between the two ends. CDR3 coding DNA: TGTGCCAGCACCCTGCGGGGCGTGACCTCCTACGAGCAGTACTTC. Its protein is CASTLRGVTSYEQYF.

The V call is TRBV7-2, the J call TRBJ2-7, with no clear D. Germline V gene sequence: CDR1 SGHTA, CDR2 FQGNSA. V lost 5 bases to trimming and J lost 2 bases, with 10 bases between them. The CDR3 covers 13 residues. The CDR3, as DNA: TGTGCCAGCAGCCGCGGCCAGACCTACGAGCAGTACTTC. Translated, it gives CASSRGQTYEQYF.

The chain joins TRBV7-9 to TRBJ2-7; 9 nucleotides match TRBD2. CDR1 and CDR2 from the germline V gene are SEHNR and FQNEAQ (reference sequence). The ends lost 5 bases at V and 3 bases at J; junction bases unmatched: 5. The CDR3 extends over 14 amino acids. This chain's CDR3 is CASSASGIHYEQYF. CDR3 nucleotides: TGTGCCAGCAGCGCTAGCGGGATACACTACGAGCAGTACTTC.